These T cell receptor beta chains were read from a single sample in a study of Ad26.COV2.S vaccination and SARS-CoV-2 variants. Profiled with immunoSEQ multiplex PCR; TCRdb holds only in-frame clones, not every one. The sample comprises some 340,000 clones, 70% to 90% of which are singletons, and roughly 2.1% rests with the top ten. Sequenced here: peripheral blood, sampled in a trial of Ad26.COV2.S vaccine versus placebo. These TCRs come from a person between 18 and 65 years old who received the Ad26.COV2.S COVID-19 vaccine or a placebo. The conserved cysteine and the conserved F or W are not part of the CDR3 here.

ASSSPRHSYEQY TRBV5-6 12
ASSLARGGWNEQF TRBV7-8 13
ASSPEMGLLGQETQY TRBV9 15
ASSSGNRNQPQH TRBV28 12
ASSSDGATNPEAF TRBV27 13
ASSVTGTGADEQY TRBV9 13
ASSLRQGNYGYT TRBV5-4 12
ASSLERGGYEQF TRBV11-2 12
ASSTNVGQGAGYT TRBV7-6 13
ASSQDRTVISEQY TRBV4-1 13
ASSRPNRPTGSDEQF TRBV5-4 15
ASSRGAIYNEQF TRBV19 12
ASSLGLAGSYEQY TRBV14 13
ASSLPDRAEQY TRBV5-1 11
ASSLLTGDGYT TRBV5-1 11
ASSEAGQETQY TRBV6-1 11
ASSALGSTGYEQY TRBV25-1 13
ASSVGSRNRVSGNTIY TRBV9 16
ASSSDMNTEAF TRBV2 11
ASSHSDSGNTIY TRBV6-6 12
ASSVDPAGGPQETQY TRBV9 15
ASSFLRGGGVVDTQY TRBV27 15
ASSHRPGDQETQY TRBV5-4 13
ASSPPSGGAYEQY TRBV18 13
ASSLVVPGLSHYQPQH TRBV7-8 16
ASSSPSGGSVYEQY TRBV6-2/TRBV6-3 14
ASSPRSGDLATNTEAF TRBV18 16